A selection of T cell receptor beta chains follows, all from one sample in a study of blood T cell repertoires in COVID-19. Libraries were prepared by immunoSEQ multiplex PCR; TCRdb keeps only in-frame clonotypes and omits some of them. The sample carries over 600,000 clones, about nine tenths recorded once. The specimen was peripheral blood. Every receptor here comes from a woman between 18 and 29 years old with acute or convalescent COVID-19. CDR3s leave out the opening cysteine and the closing phenylalanine or tryptophan.

CDR3aa	v_gene	len	j_gene
ASREARANTGELF	TRBV2	13	TRBJ2-2
ASRVRSYNSPLH	TRBV27	12	TRBJ1-6
ASSPSVGNTIY	TRBV7-9	11	TRBJ1-3
ASSLSNTEAF	TRBV6-5	10	TRBJ1-1
ASSQAHLETQY	TRBV4-1	11	TRBJ2-5
ASSFKGAGGYT	TRBV12-3/TRBV12-4	11	TRBJ1-2
ASSSKLSGSFYGYT	TRBV28	14	TRBJ1-2
ASSQEARQGYGYT	TRBV4-3	13	TRBJ1-2
ASSIITFTGASMNTEAF	TRBV19	17	TRBJ1-1
ASSQGRERDTQY	TRBV4-3	12	TRBJ2-3
ASSQEGRVGGYT	TRBV4-1	12	TRBJ1-2
ASSIGSRQPQH	TRBV19	11	TRBJ1-5
ASSLVTGKRPYGYT	TRBV5-4	14	TRBJ1-2
AWSQGDYGYT	TRBV30	10	TRBJ1-2
AISRQGDGTEAF	TRBV10-3	12	TRBJ1-1
ASSLDREWGGYT	TRBV5-8	12	TRBJ1-2
ASSPPDRWNEKLF	TRBV18	13	TRBJ1-4
ASSMSVTGRYAF	TRBV19	12	TRBJ1-1
AWSRGRSNSPLH	TRBV30	12	TRBJ1-6
ASSLAGDIYEQY	TRBV27	12	TRBJ2-7
ASRQTGGMGNTEAF	TRBV7-9	14	TRBJ1-1
ASAYTGGSPLH	TRBV27	11	TRBJ1-6
ASSPPLGVGAPLH	TRBV5-5	13	TRBJ1-6
ASSLVRDSYEQY	TRBV7-2	12	TRBJ2-7
ASSLAPTQGTSGGLYEQY	TRBV7-2	18	TRBJ2-7
ASSPRGGRWTEAF	TRBV19	13	TRBJ1-1
ASSQDTRGSSNTGELF	TRBV4-3	16	TRBJ2-2
ATSNRGQGIYEQY	TRBV15	13	TRBJ2-7
ASSPERLYGYT	TRBV6-5	11	TRBJ1-2
ASGLWSGNTIY	TRBV2	11	TRBJ1-3
ATSDSLAGETQY	TRBV24-1	12	TRBJ2-5